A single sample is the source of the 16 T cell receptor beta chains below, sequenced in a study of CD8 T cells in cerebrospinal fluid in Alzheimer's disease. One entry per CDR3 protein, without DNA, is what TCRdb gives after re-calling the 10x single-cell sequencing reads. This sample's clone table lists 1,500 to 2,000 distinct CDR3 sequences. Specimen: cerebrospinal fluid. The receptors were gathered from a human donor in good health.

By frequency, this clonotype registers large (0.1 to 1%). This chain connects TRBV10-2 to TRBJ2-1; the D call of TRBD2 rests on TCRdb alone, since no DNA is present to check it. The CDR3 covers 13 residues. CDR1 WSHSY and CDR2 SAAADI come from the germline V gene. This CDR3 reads CASGAGGLDEQFF.

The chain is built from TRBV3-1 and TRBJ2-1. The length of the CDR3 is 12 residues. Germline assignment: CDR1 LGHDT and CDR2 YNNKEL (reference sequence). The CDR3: CASSLAMNEQFF.

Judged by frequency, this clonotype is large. CDR3 in amino acids: CASSSGQPIYGYTF. This rearrangement joins TRBV28 to TRBJ1-2; TCRdb's D call, TRBD1, is unchecked because there is no DNA. CDR1 is MDHEN, CDR2 SYDVKM, per germline. CDR3 length: 14 amino acids.

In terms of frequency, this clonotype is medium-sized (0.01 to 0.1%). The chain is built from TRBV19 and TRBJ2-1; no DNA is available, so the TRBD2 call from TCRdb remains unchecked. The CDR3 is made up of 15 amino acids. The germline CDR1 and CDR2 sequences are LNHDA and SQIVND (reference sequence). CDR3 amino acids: CASSSGGTSVYEQFF.

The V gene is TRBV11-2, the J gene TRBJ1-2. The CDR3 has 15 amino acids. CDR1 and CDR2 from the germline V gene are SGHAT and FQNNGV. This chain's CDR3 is CASSLSKSWGNGYTF.

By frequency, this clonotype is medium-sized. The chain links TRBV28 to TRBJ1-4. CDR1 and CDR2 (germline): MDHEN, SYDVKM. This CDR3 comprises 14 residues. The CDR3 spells CASSPGGSPEKLFF.

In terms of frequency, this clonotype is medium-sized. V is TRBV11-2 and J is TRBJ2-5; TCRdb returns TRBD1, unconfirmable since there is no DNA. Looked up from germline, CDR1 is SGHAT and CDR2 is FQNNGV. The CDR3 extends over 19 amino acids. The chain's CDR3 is CASSLVAGQGREGQETQYF. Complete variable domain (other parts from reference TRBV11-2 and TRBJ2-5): EAGVAQSPRYKIIEKRQSVAFWCNPISGHATLYWYQQILGQGPKLLIQFQNNGVVDDSQLPKDRFSAERLKGVDSTLKIQPAKLEDSAVYLCASSLVAGQGREGQETQYFGPGTRLLVL.

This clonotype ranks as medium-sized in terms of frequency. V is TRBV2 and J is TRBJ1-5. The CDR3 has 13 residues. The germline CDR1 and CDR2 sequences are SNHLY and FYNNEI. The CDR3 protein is CAGARGLNQPQHF.

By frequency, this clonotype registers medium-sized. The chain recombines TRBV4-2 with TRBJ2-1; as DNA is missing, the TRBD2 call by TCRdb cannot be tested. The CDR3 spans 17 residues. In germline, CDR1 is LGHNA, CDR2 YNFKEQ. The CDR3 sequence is CASSPKYRDFSYNEQFF.

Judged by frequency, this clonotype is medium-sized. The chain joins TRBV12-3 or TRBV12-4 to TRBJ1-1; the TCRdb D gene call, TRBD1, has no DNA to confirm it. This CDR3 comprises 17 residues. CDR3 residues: CASSSAAWKGEATEAFF.

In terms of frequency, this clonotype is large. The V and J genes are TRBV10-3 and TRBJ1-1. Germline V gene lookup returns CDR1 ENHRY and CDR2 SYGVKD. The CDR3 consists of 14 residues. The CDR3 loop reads CAISRPGGDTEAFF.

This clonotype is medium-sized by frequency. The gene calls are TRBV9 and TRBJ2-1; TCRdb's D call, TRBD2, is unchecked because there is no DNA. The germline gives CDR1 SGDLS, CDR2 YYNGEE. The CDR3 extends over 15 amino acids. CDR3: CASSVGGSGFGWQFF. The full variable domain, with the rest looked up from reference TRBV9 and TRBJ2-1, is DSGVTQTPKHLITATGQRVTLRCSPRSGDLSVYWYQQSLDQGLQFLIQYYNGEERAKGNILERFSAQQFPDLHSELNLSSLELGDSALYFCASSVGGSGFGWQFFGPGTRLTVL.

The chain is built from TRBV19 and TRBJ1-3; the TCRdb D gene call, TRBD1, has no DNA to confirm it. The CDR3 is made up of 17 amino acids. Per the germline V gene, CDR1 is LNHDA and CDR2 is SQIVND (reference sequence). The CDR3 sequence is CASTPGQGPSSGNTIYF.

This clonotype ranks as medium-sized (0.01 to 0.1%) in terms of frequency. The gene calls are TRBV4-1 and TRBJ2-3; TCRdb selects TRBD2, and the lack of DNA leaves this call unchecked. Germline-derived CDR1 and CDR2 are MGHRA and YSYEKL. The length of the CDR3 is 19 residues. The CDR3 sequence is CASSQDRLAGEPSTDTQYF.

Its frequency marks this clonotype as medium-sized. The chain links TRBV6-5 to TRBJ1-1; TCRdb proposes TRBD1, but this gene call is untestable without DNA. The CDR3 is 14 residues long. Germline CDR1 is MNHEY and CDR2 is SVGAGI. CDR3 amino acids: CASTRGGLGTEAFF.

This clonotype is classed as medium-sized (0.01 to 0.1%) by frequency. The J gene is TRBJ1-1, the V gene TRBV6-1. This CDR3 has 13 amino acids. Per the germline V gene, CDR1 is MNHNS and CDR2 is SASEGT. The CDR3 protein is CASSDQVHTEAFF.